The 8 T cell receptor beta chains reported below all come from one sample, sequenced in a study of blood T cell repertoires in COVID-19. The data were produced by immunoSEQ multiplex PCR, yet TCRdb's version contains in-frame clones alone and is incomplete. The repertoire consists of 140,000 to 150,000 clones, with roughly 85% occurring once and the leading ten covering about 8%. Sequenced material: peripheral blood. Every receptor here comes from an older woman with COVID-19, enrolled during active disease.

The chain is built from TRBV5-1 and TRBJ2-2; the match to TRBD2 covers 7 bases. V shed 0 bases, J shed 1 base, and the junction held 3 bases outside the gene matches. The germline gives CDR1 SGHRS, CDR2 YFSETQ. The CDR3 length is 16 residues. In DNA, the CDR3 is TGCGCCAGCAGCTTGGCTGGCGGGGGGAACACCGGGGAGCTGTTTTTT. Protein: CASSLAGGGNTGELFF.

This clone was detected a few times. The chain couples TRBV7-3 to TRBJ2-1; possible D gene TRBD2, 5 bases. The length of the CDR3 is 13 residues. Germline assignment: CDR1 SGHTA and CDR2 FQGTGA. V dropped 5 bases and J dropped 9 bases, with 14 bases sitting between them. CDR3 amino acids: CASSIGLRGEQFF. For the CDR3, the DNA is TGTGCCAGCAGCATTGGTCTTCGGGGTGAGCAGTTCTTC.

This clone has ten or more counts. The chain links TRBV24-1 to TRBJ2-7; 9 positions match TRBD1. This CDR3 spans 20 amino acids. Unmatched junction bases numbered 17, after V lost 3 bases and J lost 0 bases. Germline CDR1 is KGHDR and CDR2 is SFDVKD. Written as DNA, the CDR3 is TGTGCCACCAGTGATCCTCGACCCCCGCGAGGACAGGGGTTCTCCTACGAGCAGTACTTC. This translates into CATSDPRPPRGQGFSYEQYF.

The chain employs TRBV5-1 and TRBJ1-2; 9 bases match TRBD1. The CDR3 consists of 15 residues. Germline-derived CDR1 and CDR2 are SGHRS and YFSETQ. V lost 4 bases and J lost 4; bases outside the gene matches: 8. CDR3 residues: CASSPTGTGIYGYTF. The CDR3, as DNA: TGCGCCAGCAGCCCCACCGGGACAGGGATCTATGGCTACACCTTC.

This clone appeared once. This CDR3 is CASSPLPPEPGQRNYGYTF. The CDR3 DNA reads as TGTGCCAGCTCACCTTTACCTCCAGAACCGGGACAGAGAAACTATGGCTACACCTTC. The chain is built from TRBV18 and TRBJ1-2, with TRBD1 matching over 7 bases. Looked up from germline, CDR1 is KGHSH and CDR2 is LQKENI. V shed 3 bases, J shed 2 bases, and the junction held 18 bases outside the gene matches. This CDR3 has 19 amino acids.

This sequence joins TRBV7-6 and TRBJ2-1; maybe TRBD1 (5 bases). Germline lookup yields CDR1 SGHVS and CDR2 FNYEAQ. Trimming took off 3 bases at V and 6 bases at J, with 12 bases between the two ends. CDR3 size: 14 residues. DNA for the CDR3: TGTGCCAGCAGCTTTGAGACAGCTTCCAATGAGCAGTTCTTC. Translation: CASSFETASNEQFF.

The genes are TRBV29-1 and TRBJ1-1; tentative D call: TRBD1 (6 bases). The length of the CDR3 is 12 residues. V was cut by 0 bases and J by 11 bases, with 13 bases left in between. Germline CDR1 and CDR2: SQVTM and ANQGSEA. The CDR3 coding sequence is TGCAGCGTTGAAGATCTCAGGGGTTGCGCTTTCTTT. Translating gives CSVEDLRGCAFF.

This clone was picked up a small number of times. V and J are TRBV7-3 and TRBJ1-1; D not certain. This CDR3 is 12 amino acids long. V gave up 5 bases and J gave up 5 bases, with 9 bases separating them. Germline CDR1 is SGHTA and CDR2 is FQGTGA. CDR3 sequence: CASSPGETEAFF. In DNA, the CDR3 is TGTGCCAGCAGCCCCGGGGAGACTGAAGCTTTCTTT.